A selection of T cell receptor beta chains follows, all from one sample in a study of blood T cell repertoires in COVID-19. Data came from immunoSEQ multiplex PCR; TCRdb stores just in-frame clones and leaves some out. Counted here are approximately 230,000 clones, 85% to 90% occurring once; the ten biggest clones make up more than 3.5%. Specimen: PBMCs or T cells enriched from blood (not recorded which). The receptors originated from a woman aged 25 to 45 who had recovered from COVID-19. Both conserved end residues are part of each CDR3. D genes are given only for firm matches. The size field is filled for only some rows; it gives once, few, many or a size class.

v_gene,j_gene,abundance,d_gene,len,CDR3aa,CDR3nt
TRBV2,TRBJ2-3,.,.,15,CASSERALIMDTQYF,TGTGCCAGCAGCGAGCGGGCCCTTATTATGGATACGCAGTATTTT
TRBV7-2,TRBJ1-6,.,TRBD1,15,CASSTRTGENSPLHF,TGTGCCAGCAGCACCCGGACAGGGGAGAACTCACCCCTCCACTTT
TRBV19,TRBJ1-3,.,.,15,CASKTGRGASNTIYF,TGTGCCAGTAAGACCGGGCGGGGGGCATCGAACACCATATATTTT
TRBV18,TRBJ2-1,.,TRBD2,16,CASSRPLAGDEDEQFF,TGTGCCAGCTCTCGACCGCTAGCGGGAGATGAAGATGAGCAGTTCTTC
TRBV7-9,TRBJ1-1,.,TRBD1,15,CASSLRDRGPAEAFF,TGTGCCAGCAGCCTTAGGGACAGGGGGCCCGCTGAAGCTTTCTTT
TRBV5-1,TRBJ2-1,.,TRBD1,14,CASSSTGDYNEQFF,TGCGCCAGCAGCTCCACAGGGGACTACAATGAGCAGTTCTTC
TRBV20-1,TRBJ1-3,.,.,16,CSASTDTLDSGNTIYF,TGCAGTGCTAGTACAGATACCCTCGACTCTGGAAACACCATATATTTT
TRBV28,TRBJ1-4,.,.,14,CASSPISEDEKLFF,TGTGCCAGCAGTCCCATTTCAGAGGATGAAAAACTGTTTTTT
TRBV5-1,TRBJ1-2,.,.,15,CASSLTVNENYGYTF,TGCGCCAGCAGCTTGACAGTTAACGAAAACTATGGCTACACCTTC
TRBV27,TRBJ1-1,.,.,14,CASSWGGSNTEAFF,TGTGCCAGCAGTTGGGGGGGATCGAACACTGAAGCTTTCTTT
TRBV6-1,TRBJ1-5,.,.,14,CASSEGSRTQPQHF,TGTGCCAGCAGTGAAGGTTCGAGAACCCAGCCCCAGCATTTT
TRBV25-1,TRBJ1-2,.,.,13,CASSRDSYYGYTF,TGTGCCAGCAGTAGAGACAGTTACTATGGCTACACCTTC
TRBV6-5,TRBJ1-1,.,TRBD1,13,CASRQTGAAEAFF,TGTGCCAGCAGGCAGACAGGGGCCGCTGAAGCTTTCTTT
TRBV19,TRBJ1-1,once,.,14,CASSIAGANTEAFF,TGTGCCAGTAGTATAGCAGGGGCGAACACTGAAGCTTTCTTT
TRBV25-1,TRBJ2-1,.,TRBD2,18,CASSEYGAATGGYNEQFF,TGTGCCAGCAGTGAATATGGGGCGGCCACGGGGGGCTACAATGAGCAGTTCTTC
TRBV27,TRBJ1-5,.,.,15,CASSLTTGVNQPQHF,TGTGCCAGCAGTCTGACGACAGGAGTCAATCAGCCCCAGCATTTT
TRBV6-2/TRBV6-3,TRBJ1-1,.,.,15,CASSYRSPANTEAFF,TGTGCCAGCAGTTACCGGAGCCCGGCGAACACTGAAGCTTTCTTT
TRBV7-3,TRBJ2-7,once,.,13,CASSLSPTYEQYF,TGTGCCAGCAGCTTAAGTCCGACTTACGAGCAGTACTTC
TRBV19,TRBJ1-5,.,TRBD1,14,CASSRDRVGQPQHF,TGTGCCAGTAGCAGGGACAGGGTGGGTCAGCCCCAGCATTTT
TRBV19,TRBJ2-6,.,.,19,CASSIGRARGRSGANVLTF,TGTGCCAGTAGTATTGGTAGGGCAAGAGGGCGCTCTGGGGCCAACGTCCTGACTTTC
TRBV30,TRBJ1-4,.,.,14,CAWSLRQVNEKLFF,TGTGCCTGGAGCCTGAGACAAGTTAATGAAAAACTGTTTTTT
TRBV5-1,TRBJ1-1,once,TRBD1,14,CASSGDRRSYEAFF,TGCGCCAGCAGTGGGGACAGACGATCCTATGAAGCTTTCTTT
TRBV28,TRBJ1-3,.,TRBD1,15,CASSTLGTGGNTIYF,TGTGCCAGCAGTACGCTAGGGACAGGCGGAAACACCATATATTTT
TRBV25-1,TRBJ1-2,.,TRBD1,17,CASSVRGLGRVDYGYTF,TGTGCCAGCAGTGTCAGGGGGCTGGGGAGGGTAGACTATGGCTACACCTTC
TRBV10-3,TRBJ2-7,.,.,14,CATRIAPESYEQYF,TGTGCCACCAGAATAGCGCCAGAGAGCTACGAGCAGTACTTC
TRBV5-4,TRBJ1-3,once,TRBD1,16,CASSLDRGYSGNTIYF,TGTGCCAGCAGCTTAGACAGGGGTTACTCTGGAAACACCATATATTTT
TRBV10-3,TRBJ2-1,.,.,16,CAISEEEGFSHNEQFF,TGTGCCATCAGTGAGGAGGAGGGATTCAGCCACAATGAGCAGTTCTTC
TRBV27,TRBJ2-2,.,TRBD2,16,CASSLYSGRSAGELFF,TGTGCCAGCAGTTTATATAGCGGGAGATCGGCCGGGGAGCTGTTTTTT
TRBV19,TRBJ2-3,.,TRBD1,15,CASSRTGGITDTQYF,TGTGCCAGTAGTAGGACAGGGGGGATCACAGATACGCAGTATTTT